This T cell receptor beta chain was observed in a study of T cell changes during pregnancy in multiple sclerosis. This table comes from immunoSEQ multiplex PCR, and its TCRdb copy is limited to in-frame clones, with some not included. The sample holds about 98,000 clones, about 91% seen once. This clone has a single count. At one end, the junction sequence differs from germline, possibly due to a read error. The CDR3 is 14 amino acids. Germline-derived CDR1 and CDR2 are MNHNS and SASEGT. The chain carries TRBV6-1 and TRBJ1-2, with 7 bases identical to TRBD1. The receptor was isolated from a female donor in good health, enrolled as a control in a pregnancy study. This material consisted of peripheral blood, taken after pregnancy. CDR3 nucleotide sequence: TGTACCAGCAGGGGGACAGACTTTGGCTATGGCTACACCTTC. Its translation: CTSRGTDFGYGYTF.